A single sample is the source of the 27 T cell receptor beta chains below, sequenced in a study of early T cells in non-severe SARS-CoV-2 infection. TCRdb reprocessed the 5' RACE reads via MiXCR and lists one record per CDR3 protein. The sample holds about 80,000 distinct CDR3 sequences; 5% are singletons and the top ten take about 7%. The sample consisted of whole blood, taken at baseline. The receptor source for this set is an adult who was a healthcare worker with PCR-confirmed SARS-CoV-2 infection or an uninfected control (not recorded which).

The genes are TRBV10-3 and TRBJ1-1, with D unclear. CDR3 length: 11 residues. The V gene's germline CDR1 is ENHRY and CDR2 SYGVKD. Trimming pared 6 bases from V and 8 bases from J, leaving 10 bases between. The CDR3 reads CAIRAGPEAFF. The CDR3 nucleotides read TGTGCCATCAGAGCGGGCCCGGAAGCTTTCTTT.

The sample holds many counts of this clonotype. The chain recombines TRBV5-1 with TRBJ2-1, with 13 bases fitting TRBD2. After removal of 4 bases from V and 10 bases from J, the junction contained 8 bases not matched to a gene. CDR1 and CDR2 from the germline V gene are SGHRS and YFSETQ. The CDR3 runs 15 residues. CDR3 amino acids: CASSLGLAGSSEQFF. CDR3 DNA: TGCGCCAGCAGCCTGGGACTAGCGGGGTCCAGCGAGCAGTTCTTC.

In this sample, this clonotype turned up many times. The chain's CDR3 is CASSQSSYNEQFF. CDR3 bases: TGTGCCAGCAGCCAGAGCTCCTACAATGAGCAGTTCTTC. The gene calls are TRBV5-4 and TRBJ2-1; no clear D. V lost 4 bases and J lost 0, with 5 bases in between. The CDR3 consists of 13 residues. Germline CDR1 reads SGHNT; CDR2 reads YYREEE (reference sequence).

This clonotype was recorded at least ten times. The chain employs TRBV28 and TRBJ1-2, with 7 positions matching TRBD1. Germline V gene lookup returns CDR1 MDHEN and CDR2 SYDVKM. V shed 5 bases and J 0 bases; nucleotides not matched to a gene: 9. CDR3 length equals 16 residues. CDR3 sequence reads: CASSTGAPPTNYGYTF. CDR3 bases: TGTGCCAGCAGTACAGGGGCTCCTCCTACTAACTATGGCTACACCTTC.

This clonotype occurred a few times. V is TRBV5-6 and J is TRBJ2-6; D remains unclear. Deletions cut 0 bases from V and 0 bases from J, with 7 bases between. This CDR3 is built from 16 residues. In germline, CDR1 is SGHDT, CDR2 YYEEEE. The chain's CDR3 is CASSLETDSGANVLTF. The CDR3 bases are TGTGCCAGCAGCTTGGAAACAGACTCTGGGGCCAACGTCCTGACTTTC.

In this sample, this clonotype turned up many times. The V and J genes are TRBV20-1 and TRBJ1-6; no clear D. Per the germline V gene, CDR1 is DFQATT and CDR2 is SNEGSKA (reference sequence). The CDR3 consists of 13 residues. V was trimmed by 6 bases and J by 10 bases, leaving 16 bases between them. CDR3 coding DNA: TGCAGTGCGAAGGGAGCGGGGAGGTCACCCCTCCACTTT. It encodes CSAKGAGRSPLHF.

This clonotype showed up many times. The chain couples TRBV3-1 to TRBJ2-7; maybe TRBD2 (6 bases). V shed 5 bases and J shed 0 bases, with 11 bases lying between them. The germline V gene has CDR1 LGHDT and CDR2 YNNKEL (reference sequence). The CDR3 loop spans 14 amino acids. The CDR3 nucleotides are TGTGCCAGCAGCACTCCGCGGGACTCCTACGAGCAGTACTTC. As protein: CASSTPRDSYEQYF.

This clonotype has at least ten counts. This chain links TRBV20-1 with TRBJ2-3; D gene uncertain. Germline V lookup: CDR1 DFQATT, CDR2 SNEGSKA (reference sequence). The V end was cut by 0 bases, the J end by 1 base, with 11 bases between. The CDR3 contains 15 residues. CDR3 loop: CSARDRLLGTDTQYF. In nucleotides, the CDR3 is TGCAGTGCTAGAGATCGCCTTTTGGGCACAGATACGCAGTATTTT.

The chain employs TRBV27 and TRBJ2-1; a possible D gene is TRBD1 (5 bases). The CDR3 runs 14 residues. Germline CDR1 is MNHEY and CDR2 is SMNVEV (reference sequence). The V end lost 2 bases, the J end lost 3 bases, and 8 bases lay between the germline ends. CDR3 sequence reads: CASSLDDSYNEQFF. CDR3 nucleotide sequence: TGTGCCAGCAGTTTAGACGACAGCTACAATGAGCAGTTCTTC.

This clonotype showed up many times. The chain employs TRBV10-2 and TRBJ2-2; possible D gene TRBD2, 5 bases. Germline CDR1 is WSHSY and CDR2 is SAAADI. This CDR3 spans 15 amino acids. The V end lost 2 bases, the J end lost 0 bases, and 7 bases lay between the germline ends. The CDR3 spells CASSEVGANTGELFF. CDR3 nucleotides: TGCGCCAGCAGTGAGGTGGGAGCGAACACCGGGGAGCTGTTTTTT.

This clonotype was detected many times. V and J are TRBV30 and TRBJ1-6; 7 bases are a match to TRBD1. V lost 3 bases to trimming and J lost 6 bases; unmatched junction nucleotides: 5. This CDR3 contains 14 residues. The germline V gene has CDR1 GTSNPN and CDR2 SVGIG (reference sequence). The CDR3 DNA reads TGTGCCTGGAGGAGGGGACAGACTAATTCACCCCTCCACTTT. This encodes CAWRRGQTNSPLHF. The full variable domain, in which reference TRBV30 and TRBJ1-6 provide the parts outside the CDR3, is SQTIHQWPATLVQPVGSPLSLECTVEGTSNPNLYWYRQAAGRGLQLLFYSVGIGQISSEVPQNLSASRPQDRQFILSSKKLLLSDSGFYLCAWRRGQTNSPLHFGNGTRLTVT.

V usage is TRBV5-1 and J usage is TRBJ2-3; the match to TRBD1 covers 7 bases. From germline, CDR1 is SGHRS and CDR2 YFSETQ. The V and J ends lost 0 bases and 2 bases, in that order; junction bases with no gene match: 3. CDR3 length equals 15 residues. CDR3 in amino acids: CASSLGGQNTDTQYF. The CDR3 nucleotides are TGCGCCAGCAGCTTGGGGGGACAGAACACAGATACGCAGTATTTT.

The V gene is TRBV7-9, the J gene TRBJ2-7, with a weak D call TRBD2 (6 bases). The V gene's germline CDR1 is SEHNR and CDR2 FQNEAQ (reference sequence). CDR3 length equals 15 residues. The germline V and J ends were trimmed by 5 bases and 3 bases, with 17 bases remaining between them. CDR3 DNA: TGTGCCAGCAGCCGGCGGACGGGGGATTACTACGAGCAGTACTTC. Its protein product is CASSRRTGDYYEQYF.

This clonotype showed up many times. This chain uses TRBV4-2 with TRBJ1-2; D gene uncertain. The V gene's germline CDR1 is LGHNA and CDR2 YNFKEQ. Trimming took 4 bases from V and 4 from J, leaving 13 bases between them. The CDR3 is made up of 14 amino acids. CDR3 region: CASSPSPDGYGYTF. CDR3 bases: TGTGCCAGCAGCCCCTCCCCGGACGGCTATGGCTACACCTTC.

There are many counts of this clonotype. For the CDR3, the DNA is TGTGCCAGCTCACCCCCGACAGCCATGAACACTGAAGCTTTCTTT. Its protein is CASSPPTAMNTEAFF. The chain joins TRBV18 to TRBJ1-1; weak D call: TRBD1 (5 bases). V gave up 3 bases and J gave up 0 bases, with 11 bases separating them. There are 15 residues in the CDR3. In germline, CDR1 is KGHSH, CDR2 LQKENI.

This clonotype was detected ten times or more. J is TRBJ2-6 and V is TRBV6-2 or TRBV6-3; 9 bases align to TRBD2. After removal of 0 bases from V and 1 base from J, the junction contained 10 bases not matched to a gene. The CDR3 is made up of 20 amino acids. Per the germline V gene, CDR1 is MNHEY and CDR2 is SVGEGT. The CDR3 protein is CASSYSSIGSGRSGANVLTF. CDR3 DNA sequence: TGTGCCAGCAGTTACTCGAGTATAGGTAGCGGGAGATCTGGGGCCAACGTCCTGACTTTC.

The chain carries TRBV6-6 and TRBJ1-2; D might be TRBD1 (6 bases). The CDR3 length is 14 residues. V lost 5 bases and J 6 bases, leaving 16 bases between the germline ends. Germline V gene data show CDR1 as MNHNY and CDR2 as SVGAGI (reference sequence). The CDR3 protein is CASSIQGRVDGYTF. Written as DNA, the CDR3 is TGTGCCAGCAGTATACAGGGACGTGTGGATGGCTACACCTTC.

This clonotype was observed at least ten times. The chain has TRBV28 and TRBJ2-7, with 9 bases identical to TRBD1. J was trimmed by 3 bases and V by 2 bases; bases with no gene match: 5. Germline values: CDR1 MDHEN, CDR2 SYDVKM. This CDR3 contains 15 residues. The CDR3 region is CASSLRGTGIYEQYF. CDR3 DNA sequence: TGTGCCAGCAGTTTAAGGGGGACAGGGATCTACGAGCAGTACTTC. Full variable domain (missing parts from reference TRBV28 and TRBJ2-7): DVKVTQSSRYLVKRTGEKVFLECVQDMDHENMFWYRQDPGLGLRLIYFSYDVKMKEKGDIPEGYSVSREKKERFSLILESASTNQTSMYLCASSLRGTGIYEQYFGPGTRLTVT.

This clonotype has a count of ten or more. This chain uses TRBV12-3 or TRBV12-4 with TRBJ2-4; no definite D call. CDR3 length: 13 residues. The V gene lost 6 bases and the J gene lost 2 bases, with 8 bases spanning the gap. CDR3 loop: CASSLGSKNIQYF. CDR3 sequence (DNA): TGTGCCAGCAGCTTGGGTTCCAAAAACATTCAGTACTTC.

V gene TRBV11-3 combines with J gene TRBJ2-1; 7 positions match TRBD2. Germline loops: CDR1 SGHNT, CDR2 YENEEA. The CDR3 runs to 15 residues. Trimming at V came to 0 bases and at J to 5 bases, leaving 4 bases not matched to a gene. As DNA, the CDR3 is TGTGCCAGCAGCTTAGAAAGCGGGAAGGACAATGAGCAGTTCTTC. Translated, it gives CASSLESGKDNEQFF.

This clonotype has a handful of counts. The V and J genes are TRBV9 and TRBJ2-1; TRBD2 might be the D (7 bases). With 0 bases removed from V and 3 bases from J, the gap between germline ends came to 10 bases. CDR3 length: 15 residues. Germline CDR1 reads SGDLS; CDR2 reads YYNGEE. CDR3 region: CASSVEGDYYNEQFF. DNA of the CDR3: TGTGCCAGCAGCGTAGAGGGGGACTACTACAATGAGCAGTTCTTC.

This clonotype occurred many times. The chain is built from TRBV20-1 and TRBJ2-2; TRBD2 agrees at 11 bases. Germline V gives CDR1 DFQATT, CDR2 SNEGSKA (reference sequence). This CDR3 is 17 amino acids long. V dropped 4 bases and J dropped 8; count of bases not matched to a gene: 15. The CDR3 coding sequence is TGCAGTGCTACAACCGGGACTAGCGGACTATCTAGGGGGGAGCTGTTTTTT. Translated, it gives CSATTGTSGLSRGELFF.

J is TRBJ1-1 and V is TRBV7-8; D is possibly TRBD1 (5 bases). In germline, CDR1 is SGHVS, CDR2 FQNEAQ. V lost 1 base and J lost 1, with 13 bases in between. The CDR3 runs 16 residues. The CDR3 is CASSLGRGRPNTEAFF. CDR3 in DNA: TGTGCCAGCAGCTTAGGGAGGGGACGGCCGAACACTGAAGCTTTCTTT. Together with reference TRBV7-8 and TRBJ1-1, the CDR3 gives the full variable domain: GAGVSQSPRYKVAKRGQDVALRCDPISGHVSLFWYQQALGQGPEFLTYFQNEAQLDKSGLPSDRFFAERPEGSVSTLKIQRTQQEDSAVYLCASSLGRGRPNTEAFFGQGTRLTVV.

Ten or more counts support this clonotype. This chain links TRBV7-6 with TRBJ2-1; 12 bases line up with TRBD2. CDR1 is SGHVS, CDR2 FNYEAQ, per germline. Trimming took 6 bases from V and 8 from J; bases not matched to a gene: 5. CDR3 length: 14 residues. Here the CDR3 DNA reads TGTGCCAGCAGAAGACTAGCGGGAGCCGATGAGCAGTTCTTC. Amino acid sequence: CASRRLAGADEQFF.

This clonotype appeared many times. The rearrangement uses TRBV30 and TRBJ1-5; the D is unclear. The CDR3 contains 12 residues. V was pared by 2 bases and J by 3 bases, with 5 bases between. Per germline, CDR1 GTSNPN and CDR2 SVGIG (reference sequence). The CDR3 DNA reads TGTGCCTGGAGTCTATCCAATCAGCCCCAGCATTTT. Amino acids: CAWSLSNQPQHF.

This clonotype was seen repeatedly, ten times or more. The V call is TRBV12-3 or TRBV12-4, the J call TRBJ1-2; TRBD1 matches at 11 bases. This CDR3 contains 13 residues. The V segment lost 9 bases and the J segment 3 bases; nucleotides outside the gene matches: 3. The chain's CDR3 is CASRTGGDYGYTF. CDR3 bases: TGTGCCAGTCGGACAGGGGGCGACTATGGCTACACCTTC.

This clonotype was seen at least ten times. This rearrangement joins TRBV6-5 to TRBJ1-4, with D perhaps TRBD1 (6 bases). The length of the CDR3 is 14 residues. Germline assignment: CDR1 MNHEY and CDR2 SVGAGI. V lost 7 bases, J lost 8 bases, and 17 bases lay in between. The CDR3 here is CASKRGPGGEKLFF. DNA of the CDR3: TGTGCCAGCAAGCGGGGGCCGGGAGGGGAAAAACTGTTTTTT.